Listed below are T cell receptor beta chains from one sample, sequenced in a study of blood T cell repertoires in COVID-19. Measured with immunoSEQ multiplex PCR; TCRdb has only the in-frame clones, and not every one. Of 55,000 to 75,000 clones in the sample, around nine tenths were seen once. The sample comprised peripheral blood. All receptors come from a man aged 55 to 69 with acute or convalescent COVID-19. CDR3s include the opening cysteine and the closing phenylalanine or tryptophan. D genes are given only for firm matches. Where a row states a size, it is once, few, many or the class of an expanded clone; other rows omit it.

len: 15; d_gene: TRBD2; abundance: -; v_gene: TRBV29-1; j_gene: TRBJ2-3; CDR3nt: TGCAGCGTCGGACTAAGCGGGGGAAACACAGATACGCAGTATTTT; CDR3aa: CSVGLSGGNTDTQYF
len: 15; d_gene: TRBD1; abundance: -; v_gene: TRBV24-1; j_gene: TRBJ2-3; CDR3nt: TGTGCCACCAGTCAGGGGGTCCTCGCCACAGATACGCAGTATTTT; CDR3aa: CATSQGVLATDTQYF
len: 14; d_gene: -; abundance: -; v_gene: TRBV5-1; j_gene: TRBJ1-2; CDR3nt: TGCGCCAGCAGCTTGGTGGGCCTTAACTATGGCTACACCTTC; CDR3aa: CASSLVGLNYGYTF
len: 13; d_gene: -; abundance: -; v_gene: TRBV9; j_gene: TRBJ2-2; CDR3nt: TGTGCCAGCAGCGTAGCCGTCACCGGGGAGCTGTTTTTT; CDR3aa: CASSVAVTGELFF
len: 14; d_gene: -; abundance: -; v_gene: TRBV5-6; j_gene: TRBJ1-5; CDR3nt: TGTGCCAGCAGCTCCGTCGACAGAAATCAGCCCCAGCATTTT; CDR3aa: CASSSVDRNQPQHF
len: 15; d_gene: TRBD1; abundance: -; v_gene: TRBV5-1; j_gene: TRBJ2-1; CDR3nt: TGCGCCAGCAGCCCGGGACAGGGAGGGTTCGATGAGCAGTTCTTC; CDR3aa: CASSPGQGGFDEQFF
len: 12; d_gene: -; abundance: once; v_gene: TRBV12-3/TRBV12-4; j_gene: TRBJ1-3; CDR3nt: TGTGCCAGCAGAGCGCCCAGAAACACCATATATTTT; CDR3aa: CASRAPRNTIYF
len: 16; d_gene: TRBD1; abundance: -; v_gene: TRBV5-4; j_gene: TRBJ1-2; CDR3nt: TGTGCCAGCAGGGGGAGCGCCGGGACAGGAATCTATGGCTACACCTTC; CDR3aa: CASRGSAGTGIYGYTF
len: 16; d_gene: TRBD2; abundance: -; v_gene: TRBV6-5; j_gene: TRBJ2-3; CDR3nt: TGTGCCAGCAGTTCTTATCTTTTGCGGGGGACAGATACGCAGTATTTT; CDR3aa: CASSSYLLRGTDTQYF
len: 14; d_gene: -; abundance: few; v_gene: TRBV2; j_gene: TRBJ1-5; CDR3nt: TGTGCCAGCAGTGGGTACAGGGGCAATCAGCCCCAGCATTTT; CDR3aa: CASSGYRGNQPQHF
len: 15; d_gene: -; abundance: -; v_gene: TRBV7-2; j_gene: TRBJ2-1; CDR3nt: TGTGCCAGCAGCCAGATGATGCTCGACTACAATGAGCAGTTCTTC; CDR3aa: CASSQMMLDYNEQFF
len: 15; d_gene: TRBD1; abundance: -; v_gene: TRBV4-2; j_gene: TRBJ2-2; CDR3nt: TGTGCCAGCAAAAGAGGACAGGGGACCACCGGGGAGCTGTTTTTT; CDR3aa: CASKRGQGTTGELFF
len: 14; d_gene: TRBD1; abundance: -; v_gene: TRBV6-5; j_gene: TRBJ2-7; CDR3nt: TGTGCCAGCAGCCGTGCCAGGGGGCACGACGAGCAGTACTTC; CDR3aa: CASSRARGHDEQYF
len: 15; d_gene: -; abundance: -; v_gene: TRBV6-4; j_gene: TRBJ1-5; CDR3nt: TGTGCCAGCAGCAACCTCGGCAGGGACTATCAGCCCCAGCATTTT; CDR3aa: CASSNLGRDYQPQHF
len: 15; d_gene: -; abundance: -; v_gene: TRBV7-2; j_gene: TRBJ1-1; CDR3nt: TGTGCCAGCAGCTTAATCCCAGATTTGAACACTGAAGCTTTCTTT; CDR3aa: CASSLIPDLNTEAFF
len: 13; d_gene: TRBD1; abundance: few; v_gene: TRBV19; j_gene: TRBJ2-5; CDR3nt: TGTGCCAGTAGAGACAGGGCCCAAGAGACCCAGTACTTC; CDR3aa: CASRDRAQETQYF
len: 14; d_gene: -; abundance: -; v_gene: TRBV12-5; j_gene: TRBJ1-1; CDR3nt: TGTGCTAGTGGTCCAATGACAGCTAACACTGAAGCTTTCTTT; CDR3aa: CASGPMTANTEAFF
len: 17; d_gene: -; abundance: -; v_gene: TRBV24-1; j_gene: TRBJ2-2; CDR3nt: TGTGCCACCAGTGATTTAGGGGGAGCGACGAACACCGGGGAGCTGTTTTTT; CDR3aa: CATSDLGGATNTGELFF
len: 16; d_gene: TRBD2; abundance: -; v_gene: TRBV6-6; j_gene: TRBJ2-1; CDR3nt: TGTGCCAGCAGTTCTATAGCGGGGGGGCTGTACAATGAGCAGTTCTTC; CDR3aa: CASSSIAGGLYNEQFF
len: 15; d_gene: TRBD1; abundance: -; v_gene: TRBV15; j_gene: TRBJ2-7; CDR3nt: TGTGCCACCAGGACCGCAGGGGGCGGACCGTACGAGCAGTACTTC; CDR3aa: CATRTAGGGPYEQYF
len: 13; d_gene: -; abundance: few; v_gene: TRBV4-1; j_gene: TRBJ2-7; CDR3nt: TGCGCCAGCAGCCAAGAATTCAGTCCTAGGCGGTACTTC; CDR3aa: CASSQEFSPRRYF
len: 15; d_gene: -; abundance: -; v_gene: TRBV5-4; j_gene: TRBJ2-2; CDR3nt: TGTGCCAGCAGCATCGACCGGCAGGGATTCGGGGAGCTGTTTTTT; CDR3aa: CASSIDRQGFGELFF
len: 15; d_gene: -; abundance: -; v_gene: TRBV9; j_gene: TRBJ1-4; CDR3nt: TGTGCCAGCAGCGTAAGGGGGTCTTGGAATGAAAAACTGTTTTTT; CDR3aa: CASSVRGSWNEKLFF
len: 16; d_gene: -; abundance: -; v_gene: TRBV7-2; j_gene: TRBJ2-1; CDR3nt: TGTGCCAGCAGCCCTACAGGCTTGGGGCTTGCGAATGAGCAGTTCTTC; CDR3aa: CASSPTGLGLANEQFF
len: 15; d_gene: -; abundance: -; v_gene: TRBV6-5; j_gene: TRBJ2-3; CDR3nt: TGTGCCAGCTGGGCCCTAGGGAGAGGCACAGATACGCAGTATTTT; CDR3aa: CASWALGRGTDTQYF
len: 13; d_gene: -; abundance: -; v_gene: TRBV6-4; j_gene: TRBJ1-2; CDR3nt: TGTGCCAGCAGTTTCGGGATCAACTATGGCTACACCTTC; CDR3aa: CASSFGINYGYTF
len: 14; d_gene: TRBD1; abundance: -; v_gene: TRBV6-5; j_gene: TRBJ1-5; CDR3nt: TGTGCCAGCAGGGTCGGACAGGTCGCTCAGCCCCAGCATTTT; CDR3aa: CASRVGQVAQPQHF
len: 15; d_gene: -; abundance: few; v_gene: TRBV6-1; j_gene: TRBJ2-7; CDR3nt: TGTGCCAGCAGTGACCTTTCTACGGGGTCCTACGAGCAGTACTTC; CDR3aa: CASSDLSTGSYEQYF
len: 13; d_gene: -; abundance: -; v_gene: TRBV12-5; j_gene: TRBJ2-3; CDR3nt: TGTGCTAGTGGACGAGATAGCACAGATACGCAGTATTTT; CDR3aa: CASGRDSTDTQYF
len: 15; d_gene: TRBD1; abundance: -; v_gene: TRBV7-9; j_gene: TRBJ2-2; CDR3nt: TGTGCCAGCAGACCGGGACAGGGGTACACCGGGGAGCTGTTTTTT; CDR3aa: CASRPGQGYTGELFF
len: 14; d_gene: TRBD1; abundance: -; v_gene: TRBV6-5; j_gene: TRBJ1-1; CDR3nt: TGTGCCAGCAGCTTGACAGGGAGAGGGACTGAAGCTTTCTTT; CDR3aa: CASSLTGRGTEAFF
len: 16; d_gene: -; abundance: -; v_gene: TRBV3-1/TRBV3-2; j_gene: TRBJ1-1; CDR3nt: TGTGCCAGCAGCCAACTTGCAAGTCACAGCAACACTGAAGCTTTCTTT; CDR3aa: CASSQLASHSNTEAFF
len: 14; d_gene: -; abundance: -; v_gene: TRBV19; j_gene: TRBJ2-7; CDR3nt: TGTGCCAGTAGTATGGTACATGGGAGTGGGGAGCAGTACTTC; CDR3aa: CASSMVHGSGEQYF
len: 13; d_gene: -; abundance: -; v_gene: TRBV2; j_gene: TRBJ1-3; CDR3nt: TGTGCCAGCCCGGGAAGCTCTGGAAACACCATATATTTT; CDR3aa: CASPGSSGNTIYF
len: 14; d_gene: -; abundance: -; v_gene: TRBV24-1; j_gene: TRBJ2-1; CDR3nt: TGTGCCACCAGTGATTTTACAACGGGCAATGAGCAGTTCTTC; CDR3aa: CATSDFTTGNEQFF
len: 16; d_gene: -; abundance: once; v_gene: TRBV5-6; j_gene: TRBJ2-2; CDR3nt: TGTGCCAGCAGCTTGGGAGGGTTTTCGAACACCGGGGAGCTGTTTTTT; CDR3aa: CASSLGGFSNTGELFF
len: 14; d_gene: -; abundance: few; v_gene: TRBV5-6; j_gene: TRBJ1-3; CDR3nt: TGTGCCAGCAGCTTGTCAGAGGCCGGAAACACCATATATTTT; CDR3aa: CASSLSEAGNTIYF
len: 18; d_gene: TRBD1; abundance: -; v_gene: TRBV15; j_gene: TRBJ2-4; CDR3nt: TGTGCCACCAGCAGGGGAAGGGGGCAAGACAGAGACAAAAACATTCAGTACTTC; CDR3aa: CATSRGRGQDRDKNIQYF
len: 16; d_gene: -; abundance: -; v_gene: TRBV4-1; j_gene: TRBJ2-1; CDR3nt: TGCGCCAGCAGCCGTGGGTTGGGGGCACCGGGCGATGAGCAGTTCTTC; CDR3aa: CASSRGLGAPGDEQFF
len: 20; d_gene: -; abundance: -; v_gene: TRBV21-1; j_gene: TRBJ1-6; CDR3nt: TGTGCCAGCAGCAAAGGTACGGGACAGATTAGGAATATAAGTAATTCACCCCTCCACTTT; CDR3aa: CASSKGTGQIRNISNSPLHF
len: 14; d_gene: -; abundance: once; v_gene: TRBV6-1; j_gene: TRBJ1-2; CDR3nt: TGTGCCAGCAGTGAAACAGGGCGAGCAAATGGCTACACCTTC; CDR3aa: CASSETGRANGYTF
len: 14; d_gene: -; abundance: -; v_gene: TRBV6-5; j_gene: TRBJ1-5; CDR3nt: TGTGCCAGCAGAAAAGGAGGGGTCAATCAGCCCCAGCATTTT; CDR3aa: CASRKGGVNQPQHF
len: 14; d_gene: -; abundance: -; v_gene: TRBV7-9; j_gene: TRBJ1-5; CDR3nt: TGTGCCAGCAGCTTGGTAGGGGCTAATCAGCCCCAGCATTTT; CDR3aa: CASSLVGANQPQHF
len: 12; d_gene: -; abundance: -; v_gene: TRBV6-5; j_gene: TRBJ2-1; CDR3nt: TGTGCCAGCACACGTTCGGGTAATGAGCAGTTCTTC; CDR3aa: CASTRSGNEQFF
len: 16; d_gene: -; abundance: -; v_gene: TRBV7-9; j_gene: TRBJ2-2; CDR3nt: TGTGCCAGCAGTAGGAGGGGGCCGACGGAGACCGGGGAGCTGTTTTTT; CDR3aa: CASSRRGPTETGELFF
len: 14; d_gene: -; abundance: -; v_gene: TRBV24-1; j_gene: TRBJ1-5; CDR3nt: TGTGCCACCAGTGATTACCAAGCGGATCAGCCCCAGCATTTT; CDR3aa: CATSDYQADQPQHF
len: 15; d_gene: -; abundance: -; v_gene: TRBV18; j_gene: TRBJ1-3; CDR3nt: TGTGCCAGCTCACCACCAGCTTACTCTGGAAACACCATATATTTT; CDR3aa: CASSPPAYSGNTIYF